These T cell receptor beta chains were read from a single sample in a study of tumor-infiltrating lymphocytes in primary liver carcinoma. TCRdb fed the multiplex PCR reads into MiXCR, producing one record per CDR3 protein. The table records around 21,000 distinct CDR3 sequences, roughly three quarters of them present only once. Material: liver tumor tissue from sampling region 1. The receptors here all came from a man in his forties with primary liver carcinoma and hepatitis B virus infection. The CDR3 runs from the conserved cysteine through the conserved F or W. Fields, in order: V gene, D gene, J gene, clone size, CDR3 DNA, CDR3 protein. A D gene is named only where the DNA matches it firmly. Not every row has a clone size; where given, it reads once, few, many or a size class.

TRBV29-1	.	TRBJ2-7	.	TGCAGCGTACGGGACGACGCGACGGAGCAATACTTC	CSVRDDATEQYF
TRBV2	.	TRBJ2-3	.	TGTGCCAGCAGTGGGACTAGGGGGCGAAATATGCAGTATTTT	CASSGTRGRNMQYF
TRBV11-2	.	TRBJ1-4	.	TGTGGCAGCAACTTAGACGGGTTCGCTAATGAAAAACTGTTTTTC	CGSNLDGFANEKLFF
TRBV28	.	TRBJ1-2	.	TGTGCCAGCAGTTCACCGGGCCGGGACATGGGTTCTCGGTATGGCTACACCTTC	CASSSPGRDMGSRYGYTF
TRBV12-3/TRBV12-4	.	TRBJ2-4	.	TGTGCCAGCAGTTTATGGGCTAGGGCGGACATTGCCAAAAACATTCAGTACTTC	CASSLWARADIAKNIQYF
TRBV5-1	TRBD1	TRBJ1-1	many	TGCGCCAGCAGCTTGGACGGGGGGACAGGGGGCTACGGGTATGAAGCTTTCTTT	CASSLDGGTGGYGYEAFF
TRBV12-3/TRBV12-4	TRBD2	TRBJ2-1	.	TGCGCCAGCTGTTTTCGGGGGGGGCCCAATGGGCAGTTCTTC	CASCFRGGPNGQFF
TRBV5-4	.	TRBJ2-5	.	TGTGCCAACAGCTTCTCGTCCTGGACCCAGTATTTC	CANSFSSWTQYF
TRBV11-2	TRBD1	TRBJ2-7	.	TGTGCCAGCAACTTAATTCTAGTTCAGGGGGTATGGGGCGGCCAGTACTTC	CASNLILVQGVWGGQYF
TRBV25-1	TRBD1	TRBJ1-2	many	TGTGCCAGCAGCCCGGGACAGGGGACTTATGGCTACACCTTC	CASSPGQGTYGYTF